This T cell receptor beta chain was captured by sequencing in a study of blood T cell repertoires in COVID-19 (dated by TCRdb to 2018 to 2021). Regarding the complete study: Collaborator samples came from the United States, Italy and Spain and covered acute and convalescent phases of COVID-19. The repertoires were made available in a free public database intended to serve as a resource for research on the immune response to SARS-CoV-2. Sample metadata almost always included a de-identified subject ID, COVID-19 status, age in years and sex. Samples came from the ongoing ImmuneRACE study (first 160 participants) plus 1,254 subjects from 6 global collaborators. The material from the prospective study consisted of cDNA or gDNA derived from T cells, B-cell-depleted T cells, or PBMCs. Where available, HLA class I and class II types were obtained from metadata supplied by the sample provider rather than from assay-based typing. The dataset comprised deeply sampled blood TCRbeta repertoires from subjects exposed to, actively infected with, or recovered from COVID-19. Study-wide conclusions, independent of this receptor: How much clinical and demographic metadata was included differed by source and by participant, and the metadata was provided uncurated.

TCRbeta CDR3 regions were amplified from genomic DNA using the immunoSEQ Assay, a bias-controlled multiplex PCR. Under the source paper's analysis protocol: The number of nucleated cells in each sample was estimated from the amplification of reference gene primers within the assay. To quantify the absolute abundance of each unique TCRbeta CDR3 rearrangement, sequence reads were collapsed and filtered. Productive Simpson clonality was computed per sample as the square root of Simpson's diversity index over productive rearrangements. TCRdb re-hosts the immuneACCESS table, in-frame sequences only. Its copies lack some clones; in the studies checked, an unresolved V gene accounts for under half of them, and the cause for the rest is not known. D and trimming were read from the DNA, whereas the V and J calls and clone size are those reported in that table. The sample table records 150,000 to 200,000 clones; approximately 80% of these occur just once. The top ten constitute about 14% of the sample.

CDR1 MNHEY and CDR2 SMNVEV are derived from the germline V gene (reference sequence). Trimming removed 4 bases from V and 0 bases from J; the gene matches leave 0 bases unexplained. Counted from cysteine to phenylalanine, this CDR3 has 14 amino acids. Solely the CDR3 DNA is kept, with 42 bases framed from the first base. At one collaborating source in Seattle, patients were enrolled during active infection and were followed longitudinally through the course of disease. Each collaborating institution followed its own protocols to collect whole blood in K2EDTA tubes. For TCRbeta analysis, collaborators shipped samples as frozen whole blood, isolated PBMCs, or DNA extracted from either of those sample types. In the case of this clone: The antigen it binds to is not known. Base-call qualities are not available, and no considerably larger clone is one nucleotide away.

The TCR was taken from a woman aged 70-85 years with COVID-19, enrolled during active disease. Sequencing used peripheral blood. This sequence uses TRBV27 and TRBJ1-3; 7 central bases correspond to TRBD1. The DNA sequence is TGTGCCAGCAGTTGGGACAGCTCTGGAAACACCATATATTTT. This translates into CASSWDSSGNTIYF.